The clone carrying this TCR beta chain was recorded at least ten times. Its antigen remains unidentified. This specimen belongs to a study of T cells in Graves' hyperthyroidism and ophthalmopathy. Investigators excluded patients with uncontrolled infection, other autoimmune disease, pregnancy or lactation. Cells are PBMCs isolated from roughly 9.2 ml of fresh blood. Amplification yielded TCR beta CDR3 regions, with RNA transcripts as the source. Using the HTBI primer set, a first-round RT-PCR was run on the TCR CDR3. From the multiplex PCR reads, TCRdb called clonotypes with MiXCR, one entry per CDR3 protein. This table holds 620,000 or so distinct CDR3 sequences, roughly 15% found once. Study outcomes and limitations: Stable hyperthyroidism and ophthalmopathy were separated using 13 V-J signatures. It was a median 6.5 months before onset that the model predicted ophthalmopathy.

Sequencing input: blood. The receptor was isolated from a woman in her forties or fifties with Graves' ophthalmopathy.

The CDR3 is CASSLGVENTEAFF. The DNA for the CDR3 is TGTGCCAGCAGCCTCGGGGTCGAGAACACTGAAGCTTTCTTT. This chain links TRBV11-3 with TRBJ1-1, with no clear D. This CDR3 is 14 amino acids long. The V gene lost 5 bases and the J gene lost 1 base, with 11 bases spanning the gap. The germline V gene has CDR1 SGHNT and CDR2 YENEEA.